This T cell receptor (beta chain) was observed in a study of control samples from healthy donors and cancer patients. This clone was counted a single time. V dropped 4 bases and J dropped 7 bases, with 11 bases sitting between them. Germline CDR1 MGHRA, CDR2 YSYEKL. This CDR3 region has 13 residues. Clones were sequenced by immunoSEQ multiplex PCR, and TCRdb holds only the in-frame ones, with some missing. Of about 110,000 clones listed, over 75% are singletons. The TCR originated in a human donor in good health. The donor label of this sample is uncertain. The chain is built from TRBV4-1 and TRBJ2-1; maybe TRBD1 (7 bases). Sequencing input: blood. CDR3 sequence reads: CASSRGTANEQFF. The CDR3 DNA sequence: TGCGCCAGCAGCCGCGGGACAGCTAATGAGCAGTTCTTC.